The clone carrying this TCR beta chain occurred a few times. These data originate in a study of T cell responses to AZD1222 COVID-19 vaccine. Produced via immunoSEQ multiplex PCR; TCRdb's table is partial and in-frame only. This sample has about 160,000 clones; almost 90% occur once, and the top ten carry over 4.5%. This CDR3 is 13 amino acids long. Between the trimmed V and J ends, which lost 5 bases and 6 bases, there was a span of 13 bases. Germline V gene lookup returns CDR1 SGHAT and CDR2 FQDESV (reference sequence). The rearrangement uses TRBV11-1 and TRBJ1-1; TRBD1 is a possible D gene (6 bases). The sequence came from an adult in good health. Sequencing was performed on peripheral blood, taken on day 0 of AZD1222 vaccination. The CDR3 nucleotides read TGTGCCAGCAGCCCGGGGGGGCCTCCTGAAGCTTTCTTT. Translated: CASSPGGPPEAFF.